One sample yielded the 28 T cell receptor beta chains listed below, sequenced in a study of blood T cells in healthy people across ages. The second PCR ran about 6 to 11 cycles with a sample-barcoded 5' primer and J-beta primers. MiXCR was run by TCRdb on the 5' RACE reads, yielding one entry per CDR3 protein. The sample has approximately 1.5 million distinct CDR3 sequences, approximately 43% seen once; the top ten hold about 4%. The sequencing sample was made of blood. The origin of the receptors is a woman aged 18-29 years in good health.

This clonotype was seen repeatedly, ten times or more. The V call is TRBV9, the J call TRBJ2-5; 10 bases line up with TRBD2. J was trimmed by 3 bases and V by 0 bases; bases with no gene match: 2. Germline assignment: CDR1 SGDLS and CDR2 YYNGEE. The CDR3 has 15 residues. CDR3 sequence reads: CASSVDGTSEETQYF. Here the CDR3 DNA reads TGTGCCAGCAGCGTAGACGGGACTAGCGAAGAGACCCAGTACTTC.

The CDR3 sequence: CASSTLGAAETEAFF. The CDR3 DNA is TGTGCCAGCAGTACTCTGGGGGCTGCGGAGACTGAAGCTTTCTTT. The chain carries TRBV6-5 and TRBJ1-1, with D maybe TRBD1 (6 bases). V dropped 5 bases and J dropped 5 bases, with 18 bases sitting between them. This CDR3 is 15 amino acids long. CDR1 and CDR2 from the germline V gene are MNHEY and SVGAGI.

The V call is TRBV7-9, the J call TRBJ1-5; 7 bases align to TRBD1. Per germline, CDR1 SEHNR and CDR2 FQNEAQ (reference sequence). CDR3 length equals 13 residues. V was pared by 5 bases and J by 10 bases, with 8 bases of the junction left unmatched. The chain's CDR3 is CASSQSGGGPQHF. The CDR3 nucleotides are TGTGCCAGCAGCCAATCAGGGGGAGGACCCCAGCATTTT.

This clonotype was seen a handful of times. The chain uses TRBV20-1 and TRBJ1-5, with D possibly matching TRBD1 (6 bases). Trimming pared 5 bases from V and 4 bases from J, leaving 15 bases between. In germline, CDR1 is DFQATT, CDR2 SNEGSKA (reference sequence). This CDR3 contains 14 residues. CDR3 in amino acids: CSALLGGRNQPQHF. The CDR3 nucleotides are TGCAGTGCTCTCTTAGGGGGGCGGAATCAGCCCCAGCATTTT.

The table lists this clonotype with a few counts. The chain has TRBV7-2 and TRBJ2-7; D not certain. Germline-derived CDR1 and CDR2 are SGHTA and FQGNSA. V was clipped by 1 base and J by 3 bases, with 16 bases between them. This CDR3 is 16 amino acids long. In nucleotides, the CDR3 is TGTGCCAGCAGCTTAGTGAACAGCCTTCCGCTCTACGAGCAGTACTTC. Protein product: CASSLVNSLPLYEQYF.

The chain has TRBV20-1 and TRBJ1-1; D might be TRBD1 (6 bases). Germline V gene sequence: CDR1 DFQATT, CDR2 SNEGSKA (reference sequence). V dropped 1 base and J dropped 0 bases, with 15 bases sitting between them. The CDR3 is 16 amino acids. The CDR3 DNA sequence: TGCAGTGCTAGAGTCGGGGGGCTAGGTTTGAACACTGAAGCTTTCTTT. It specifies CSARVGGLGLNTEAFF.

This clonotype was found a few times. The chain recombines TRBV4-2 with TRBJ2-4, with 10 bases lining up with TRBD2. V shed 1 base, J shed 15 bases, and the junction held 21 bases outside the gene matches. CDR1 is LGHNA and CDR2 is YNFKEQ in the germline V gene. This CDR3 is 18 amino acids long. The CDR3 protein is CASSQAQAYSSGRLQLYF. CDR3 bases: TGTGCCAGCAGCCAAGCTCAAGCTTATTCTAGCGGGAGATTACAACTGTACTTC.

This clonotype turned up a few times. V is TRBV6-4 and J is TRBJ1-1; TRBD1 agrees at 8 bases. CDR1 and CDR2 (germline): MRHNA, SNTAGT. The CDR3 loop spans 15 amino acids. Unmatched junction bases numbered 7, after V lost 6 bases and J lost 1 base. CDR3 sequence reads: CASRREGTGNTEAFF. CDR3 coding DNA: TGTGCCAGCAGGAGGGAGGGGACAGGGAACACTGAAGCTTTCTTT.

The chain has TRBV7-2 and TRBJ2-4; a weak D match, TRBD1 (5 bases). Looked up from germline, CDR1 is SGHTA and CDR2 is FQGNSA. This CDR3 is 17 amino acids long. The V and J ends lost 0 bases and 0 bases respectively, with 12 bases between them. The CDR3 bases are TGTGCCAGCAGCTTAGCGCCGACAGTTCTAGCCAAAAACATTCAGTACTTC. Amino acids: CASSLAPTVLAKNIQYF.

This clonotype was detected a few times. The V call is TRBV20-1, the J call TRBJ2-5, with 11 nucleotides matching TRBD2. The CDR3 extends over 16 amino acids. V shed 1 base, J shed 11 bases, and the junction held 15 bases outside the gene matches. Germline V lookup: CDR1 DFQATT, CDR2 SNEGSKA (reference sequence). The CDR3 sequence is CSARALRTSGSTLQYF. The DNA for the CDR3 is TGCAGTGCTAGAGCCCTTAGGACTAGCGGGTCAACACTGCAGTACTTC.

In this sample, this clonotype turned up a few times. The chain links TRBV20-1 to TRBJ1-2; D might be TRBD1 (5 bases). There are 16 residues in the CDR3. Germline V gene lookup returns CDR1 DFQATT and CDR2 SNEGSKA (reference sequence). The V and J ends lost 0 bases and 2 bases respectively, with 16 bases between them. Here the CDR3 reads CSARDFGRGDNYGYTF. The CDR3 DNA sequence: TGCAGTGCTAGAGATTTTGGGCGAGGGGACAACTATGGCTACACCTTC.

This clonotype was observed a few times. The J gene is TRBJ2-4, the V gene TRBV7-2; D may match TRBD1 or TRBD2 (5 bases each). Trimming removed 1 base at V and 6 bases at J, with 10 bases between. The germline CDR1 and CDR2 sequences are SGHTA and FQGNSA. The CDR3 length is 14 residues. In nucleotides, the CDR3 is TGTGCCAGCAGCTTAGGTGCAGGGACAAACATTCAGTACTTC. This codes for CASSLGAGTNIQYF.

J is TRBJ1-2 and V is TRBV27; weak D call: TRBD1 (5 bases). Germline CDR1 MNHEY, CDR2 SMNVEV (reference sequence). V lost 4 bases and J 3 bases, leaving 18 bases between the germline ends. The CDR3 contains 16 residues. In DNA form, the CDR3 reads TGTGCCAGCAGTTCCCAAGGGGCCCAGGGAGACTATGGCTACACCTTC. Translating it yields CASSSQGAQGDYGYTF.

Ten or more counts support this clonotype. The chain couples TRBV6-2 or TRBV6-3 to TRBJ2-7, with D unresolved. Trimming stripped 5 bases from V and 2 bases from J, with 4 bases between. CDR3 size: 11 residues. In germline, CDR1 is MNHEY, CDR2 SVGEGT. CDR3 nucleotides: TGTGCCAGCAGTATCACCTACGAGCAGTACTTC. Encoded protein: CASSITYEQYF.

This clonotype showed up just a few times. This may be a read error: a much more frequent sequence differs by one nucleotide. The chain carries TRBV28 and TRBJ2-5, with unresolved D. CDR3 length: 14 residues. Trimming removed 4 bases at V and 5 bases at J, with 14 bases between. Looked up from germline, CDR1 is MDHEN and CDR2 is SYDVKM. CDR3 region: CASSSAGRSETQYF. The CDR3 region has the DNA TGTGCCAGCAGTTCCGCAGGAAGGTCGGAGACCCAGTACTTC.

This clonotype was detected only a few times. This chain joins TRBV4-3 and TRBJ1-4, with D uncertain. V shed 0 bases and J shed 0 bases, with 5 bases lying between them. In germline, CDR1 is LGHNA, CDR2 YSLEER. The CDR3 consists of 15 residues. The DNA for the CDR3 is TGCGCCAGCAGCCAAGAGACAACAACTAATGAAAAACTGTTTTTT. This encodes CASSQETTTNEKLFF.

The chain carries TRBV5-1 and TRBJ2-7; TRBD2 is a possible D gene (5 bases). CDR3 length: 13 residues. The V end was cut by 1 base, the J end by 5 bases, with 10 bases between. Germline V gene sequence: CDR1 SGHRS, CDR2 YFSETQ. The CDR3 region has the DNA TGCGCCAGCAGCTTGTCTAGCATCCACGAGCAGTACTTC. This translates into CASSLSSIHEQYF.

The V gene is TRBV6-1, the J gene TRBJ1-5; D is possibly TRBD1 (6 bases). V was cut by 7 bases and J by 4 bases, with 17 bases left in between. The germline gives CDR1 MNHNS, CDR2 SASEGT. This CDR3 contains 15 residues. CDR3: CASISGQSVNQPQHF. CDR3 bases: TGTGCCAGCATATCTGGACAGTCGGTAAATCAGCCCCAGCATTTT.

This clonotype has a single count. The chain combines TRBV7-2 with TRBJ1-5, with D maybe TRBD1 (5 bases). The CDR3 totals 13 residues. Germline assignment: CDR1 SGHTA and CDR2 FQGNSA. Deletions cut 5 bases from V and 9 bases from J, with 14 bases between. The CDR3 here is CASSPDMGRPQHF. CDR3 in DNA: TGTGCCAGCAGCCCAGACATGGGGCGGCCCCAGCATTTT.

The chain uses TRBV4-2 and TRBJ2-7, with D perhaps matching TRBD1 (6 bases). Trimming removed 0 bases at V and 5 bases at J, with 8 bases between. Germline V gene data show CDR1 as LGHNA and CDR2 as YNFKEQ. The CDR3 consists of 13 residues. CDR3 protein: CASSQEQGDEQYF. In DNA form, the CDR3 reads TGTGCCAGCAGCCAAGAACAGGGCGACGAGCAGTACTTC.

This chain connects TRBV20-1 to TRBJ1-1; 8 nucleotides agree with TRBD1. The length of the CDR3 is 12 residues. The germline V gene has CDR1 DFQATT and CDR2 SNEGSKA (reference sequence). In DNA, the CDR3 is TGCAGCGCAAGACAGGGGCTCACTGAAGCTTTCTTT. It yields the protein CSARQGLTEAFF.

V is TRBV6-2 or TRBV6-3 and J is TRBJ1-2; D unclear. V shed 0 bases and J shed 4 bases, with 12 bases lying between them. This CDR3 contains 15 residues. Germline V gene lookup returns CDR1 MNHEY and CDR2 SVGEGT. In nucleotides, the CDR3 is TGTGCCAGCAGTTACTCGGCGACGGAGCCCTATGGCTACACCTTC. This translates into CASSYSATEPYGYTF.

This clonotype was observed a few times. The chain links TRBV4-1 to TRBJ1-2; D is unclear. From germline, CDR1 is MGHRA and CDR2 YSYEKL. This CDR3 contains 15 residues. V dropped 2 bases and J dropped 3 bases, with 13 bases sitting between them. The DNA of the CDR3 is TGCGCCAGCAGCCAACTGGGGTCCCCCCACTATGGCTACACCTTC. Its protein product is CASSQLGSPHYGYTF.

This clonotype was observed at least ten times. This chain joins TRBV7-2 and TRBJ2-3; D is uncertain. Germline-derived CDR1 and CDR2 are SGHTA and FQGNSA. The CDR3 contains 12 residues. The germline V and J ends were trimmed by 2 bases and 5 bases, with 5 bases remaining between them. The CDR3 DNA is TGTGCCAGCAGCTTATTGGTAGATACGCAGTATTTT. Its protein product is CASSLLVDTQYF. Filled out from reference TRBV7-2 and TRBJ2-3, the complete variable domain reads GAGVSQSPSNKVTEKGKDVELRCDPISGHTALYWYRQSLGQGLEFLIYFQGNSAPDKSGLPSDRFSAERTGGSVSTLTIQRTQQEDSAVYLCASSLLVDTQYFGPGTRLTVL.

The chain has TRBV6-2 or TRBV6-3 and TRBJ2-7; 12 bases map to TRBD2. The germline CDR1 and CDR2 sequences are MNHEY and SVGEGT. This CDR3 is 14 amino acids long. V gave up 7 bases and J gave up 3 bases; unmatched junction bases: 4. In DNA, the CDR3 is TGTGCCAGCATTGAGACTAGCGGGAGCTACGAGCAGTACTTC. The encoded protein is CASIETSGSYEQYF.

J is TRBJ1-2 and V is TRBV20-1, with D perhaps matching TRBD1 (5 bases). Germline V gene data show CDR1 as DFQATT and CDR2 as SNEGSKA (reference sequence). The length of the CDR3 is 11 residues. CDR3 sequence (DNA): TGCAGCGCCGGGACGGCCTATGGCTACACCTTC. Translated: CSAGTAYGYTF.

This clonotype has a handful of counts. V is TRBV7-9 and J is TRBJ2-3; no definite D call. There are 12 residues in the CDR3. The V end lost 6 bases, the J end lost 5 bases, and 9 bases lay between the germline ends. The germline V gene has CDR1 SEHNR and CDR2 FQNEAQ (reference sequence). This CDR3 reads CASSSIRDTQYF. CDR3 bases: TGTGCCAGCAGTTCTATTCGAGATACGCAGTATTTT.

Notes on this clonotype: This may stem from a read error, because a much larger clone lies one nucleotide away. This rearrangement joins TRBV20-1 to TRBJ2-5; maybe TRBD1 (8 bases). This CDR3 has 14 amino acids. Germline values: CDR1 DFQATT, CDR2 SNEGSKA (reference sequence). The V gene lost 5 bases and the J gene lost 7 bases, with 20 bases spanning the gap. CDR3: CSAQVGTGGGTQYF. In DNA form, the CDR3 reads TGCAGTGCTCAGGTCGGGACAGGCGGGGGGACCCAGTACTTC.